Shown below are 14 T cell receptor beta chains from a single sample sequenced in a study of cytomegalovirus exposure and HLA in healthy donors. The PCR made use of 60 Vbeta and 13 Jbeta primers. Libraries were prepared by immunoSEQ multiplex PCR; TCRdb keeps only in-frame clonotypes and omits some of them. The table lists about 250,000 clones, about nine tenths of them singletons. The material sequenced was PBMCs. The receptors were sampled from a girl aged 2 to 10 in good health and CMV-seronegative.

This clone was detected only once. The rearrangement joins TRBV5-4 to TRBJ2-2; possible D gene TRBD1, 5 bases. This CDR3 has 15 amino acids. V was pared by 0 bases and J by 2 bases, with 8 bases between. Per germline, CDR1 SGHNT and CDR2 YYREEE (reference sequence). The CDR3 DNA reads TGTGCCAGCAGCTTGGGGACACAAAACACCGGGGAGCTGTTTTTT. Protein product: CASSLGTQNTGELFF.

The chain has TRBV6-6 and TRBJ2-5; a weak D match, TRBD1 (5 bases). Trimming took off 6 bases at V and 0 bases at J, with 14 bases between the two ends. The CDR3 is 15 residues long. The germline V gene has CDR1 MNHNY and CDR2 SVGAGI (reference sequence). The CDR3 here is CASSLDNRYQETQYF. As DNA, the CDR3 is TGTGCCAGCAGCCTGGACAACCGGTACCAAGAGACCCAGTACTTC.

The chain employs TRBV5-6 and TRBJ2-5, with a weak D call TRBD1 (6 bases). Per the germline V gene, CDR1 is SGHDT and CDR2 is YYEEEE. V lost 4 bases and J 4 bases, leaving 17 bases between the germline ends. CDR3 length: 15 residues. CDR3 sequence: CASSLLNRDGETQYF. The CDR3 nucleotides read TGTGCCAGCAGCCTCCTTAACAGGGATGGAGAGACCCAGTACTTC. Supplemented by reference TRBV5-6 and TRBJ2-5, the full variable domain reads DAGVTQSPTHLIKTRGQQVTLRCSPKSGHDTVSWYQQALGQGPQFIFQYYEEEERQRGNFPDRFSGHQFPNYSSELNVNALLLGDSALYLCASSLLNRDGETQYFGPGTRLLVL.

This clone appeared a single time. The chain is built from TRBV5-6 and TRBJ1-4; D not resolved. The CDR3 consists of 15 residues. The germline V gene has CDR1 SGHDT and CDR2 YYEEEE. Between the trimmed V and J ends, which lost 0 bases and 0 bases, there was a span of 6 bases. This CDR3 reads CASSLGSATNEKLFF. As DNA, the CDR3 is TGTGCCAGCAGCTTGGGTTCGGCAACTAATGAAAAACTGTTTTTT.

This clone is a singleton in its sample. The chain couples TRBV29-1 to TRBJ1-2, with D possibly matching TRBD1 (6 bases). Germline V CDR1 and CDR2: SQVTM, ANQGSEA. The V end was cut by 6 bases, the J end by 2 bases, with 10 bases between. CDR3 length: 12 residues. CDR3 region: CSVPDRNYGYTF. The CDR3 DNA is TGCAGCGTGCCCGACAGGAACTATGGCTACACCTTC.

In the case of this clone: The junction departs from germline at one end; a sequencing error may be responsible. The same CDR3 arises from other DNA sequences in this sample as well. The V gene is TRBV6-1, the J gene TRBJ2-4, with a tentative D call TRBD2 (6 bases). Germline V CDR1 and CDR2: MNHNS, SASEGT. The CDR3 is 19 amino acids. In DNA, the CDR3 is TGTGCCAGCAGTGTACGACAAGGAGGGGATGGGGGAGCCAAAAACATCCAGTACTTC. It yields the protein CASSVRQGGDGGAKNIQYF.

This chain uses TRBV7-9 with TRBJ1-4; perhaps TRBD1 as D (6 bases). This CDR3 has 15 residues. CDR1 SEHNR and CDR2 FQNEAQ come from the germline V gene (reference sequence). Trimming left V 6 bases short and J 2 bases short, with 13 bases between. In DNA, the CDR3 is TGTGCCAGCAGTTCCGGCCAGGGGACTAATGAAAAACTGTTTTTT. Amino acids: CASSSGQGTNEKLFF.

The chain recombines TRBV27 with TRBJ2-7; 9 bases align to TRBD2. V shed 11 bases and J 6 bases; nucleotides not matched to a gene: 11. The CDR3 covers 13 residues. Germline V gene lookup returns CDR1 MNHEY and CDR2 SMNVEV (reference sequence). The CDR3 is CAVGGGAFGEQYF. The CDR3 nucleotides are TGTGCCGTCGGCGGGGGGGCCTTTGGCGAGCAGTACTTC.

The V gene is TRBV30, the J gene TRBJ2-7; D not resolved. The CDR3 has 13 residues. V lost 5 bases to trimming and J lost 2 bases, with 13 bases between them. Germline lookup yields CDR1 GTSNPN and CDR2 SVGIG (reference sequence). The DNA for the CDR3 is TGTGCCTGGGAGTTTCCCGTGCCCTACGAGCAGTACTTC. Encoded protein: CAWEFPVPYEQYF.

The chain is built from TRBV27 and TRBJ2-6, with D possibly TRBD2 on 8 matching bases. V was cut by 7 bases and J by 2 bases, with 15 bases left in between. This CDR3 spans 16 amino acids. The V gene's germline CDR1 is MNHEY and CDR2 SMNVEV (reference sequence). CDR3: CASTREGATGANVLTF. The DNA of the CDR3 is TGTGCCAGCACCCGGGAGGGGGCGACTGGGGCCAACGTCCTGACTTTC. Filled out from reference TRBV27 and TRBJ2-6, the complete variable domain reads EAQVTQNPRYLITVTGKKLTVTCSQNMNHEYMSWYRQDPGLGLRQIYYSMNVEVTDKGDVPEGYKVSRKEKRNFPLILESPSPNQTSLYFCASTREGATGANVLTFGAGSRLTVL.

This clone has just one count. This sequence joins TRBV2 and TRBJ1-3; D gene uncertain. Germline V gene data show CDR1 as SNHLY and CDR2 as FYNNEI. This CDR3 is 13 amino acids long. V dropped 5 bases and J dropped 2 bases, with 7 bases sitting between them. CDR3 in amino acids: CASSKGAGNTIYF. The CDR3 DNA follows: TGTGCCAGCAGTAAAGGAGCTGGAAACACCATATATTTT.

The chain couples TRBV6-1 to TRBJ2-7, with D possibly being TRBD2 (6 bases). Trimming cost V 9 bases and J 3 bases, with 18 bases left between them. The germline V gene encodes CDR1 MNHNS and CDR2 SASEGT. This CDR3 is built from 14 residues. CDR3 nucleotide sequence: TGTGCCAGTCAGCGGGCCGAGGTTATCTACGAGCAGTACTTC. Its translation: CASQRAEVIYEQYF.

The chain has TRBV15 and TRBJ1-4, with D unclear. The CDR3 runs 15 residues. The germline gives CDR1 LNHNV, CDR2 YYDKDF (reference sequence). Trimming removed 0 bases from V and 7 bases from J, with 12 bases in between. The CDR3: CATSREGTFSEKLFF. DNA of the CDR3: TGTGCCACCAGCAGAGAGGGCACCTTTAGTGAAAAACTGTTTTTT.

The chain carries TRBV27 and TRBJ1-5; D unresolved. CDR3 size: 14 residues. Germline V CDR1 and CDR2: MNHEY, SMNVEV (reference sequence). The germline V and J ends were trimmed by 4 bases and 7 bases, with 14 bases remaining between them. CDR3 in amino acids: CASSSRGAEQPQHF. CDR3 DNA: TGTGCCAGCAGTTCGCGGGGAGCGGAGCAGCCCCAGCATTTT.